This entry lists 24 T cell receptor beta chains sequenced from one sample in a study of cytomegalovirus exposure and HLA in healthy donors. Primers: 60 Vbeta forward and 13 Jbeta reverse. The data were produced by immunoSEQ multiplex PCR, yet TCRdb's version contains in-frame clones alone and is incomplete. The sample contains 100,000 or so clones, roughly 70% of which appear only once. The sequencing input was PBMCs. Receptors originate from a man aged 40-50 years in good health and CMV-seropositive.

This rearrangement joins TRBV7-2 to TRBJ2-1; 9 bases are a match to TRBD2. The CDR3 has 15 amino acids. V gave up 1 base and J gave up 10 bases; unmatched junction bases: 8. CDR1 is SGHTA and CDR2 is FQGNSA in the germline V gene. Here the CDR3 reads CASSLVDSGSGEQFF. The CDR3 DNA follows: TGTGCCAGCAGCTTAGTCGATAGCGGGAGCGGGGAGCAGTTCTTC.

The chain couples TRBV7-8 to TRBJ2-5; weak D call: TRBD1 (5 bases). With 2 bases removed from V and 3 bases from J, the gap between germline ends came to 10 bases. Germline CDR1 is SGHVS and CDR2 is FQNEAQ. The CDR3 consists of 14 residues. CDR3 DNA sequence: TGTGCCAGCAGCTTATGGTCAGGGAAAGAGACCCAGTACTTC. This sequence encodes CASSLWSGKETQYF.

V is TRBV5-4 and J is TRBJ2-6, with a possible D match to TRBD1 (6 bases). Trimming removed 4 bases at V and 1 base at J, with 18 bases between. The CDR3 is 18 residues long. Germline assignment: CDR1 SGHNT and CDR2 YYREEE (reference sequence). The CDR3 protein is CASSIPGVSTSGANVLTF. The DNA for the CDR3 is TGTGCCAGCAGCATACCAGGGGTTAGCACTTCTGGGGCCAACGTCCTGACTTTC.

CDR3 nucleotides: TGTGCCAGCAGTCAACCGACTAGCCCTCAAGAGACCCAGTACTTC. Translating it yields CASSQPTSPQETQYF. This rearrangement joins TRBV28 to TRBJ2-5; 7 bases are shared with TRBD2. Germline trimming cut 5 bases from V and 2 bases from J; bases unmatched to any gene: 8. Germline V gives CDR1 MDHEN, CDR2 SYDVKM. The CDR3 is made up of 15 amino acids. Using reference TRBV28 and TRBJ2-5 for the parts outside the CDR3, the full variable domain is DVKVTQSSRYLVKRTGEKVFLECVQDMDHENMFWYRQDPGLGLRLIYFSYDVKMKEKGDIPEGYSVSREKKERFSLILESASTNQTSMYLCASSQPTSPQETQYFGPGTRLLVL.

V gene TRBV7-6 combines with J gene TRBJ1-6; D perhaps matches TRBD1 (5 bases). Germline V CDR1 and CDR2: SGHVS, FNYEAQ. The ends were cut back, 0 bases at V and 8 bases at J, with 8 bases in the middle. The CDR3 is 14 amino acids. CDR3 loop: CASSLAGVDSPLHF. CDR3 in DNA: TGTGCCAGCAGCTTAGCAGGGGTAGATTCACCCCTCCACTTT.

The rearrangement joins TRBV5-4 to TRBJ2-5, with TRBD2 matching over 13 bases. Germline V gives CDR1 SGHNT, CDR2 YYREEE (reference sequence). The CDR3 totals 15 residues. The V segment lost 3 bases and the J segment 4 bases; nucleotides outside the gene matches: 3. This CDR3 reads CASSSGLAGRETQYF. CDR3 DNA sequence: TGTGCCAGCAGCTCGGGACTAGCGGGACGAGAGACCCAGTACTTC. Together with reference TRBV5-4 and TRBJ2-5, the CDR3 gives the full variable domain: ETGVTQSPTHLIKTRGQQVTLRCSSQSGHNTVSWYQQALGQGPQFIFQYYREEENGRGNFPPRFSGLQFPNYSSELNVNALELDDSALYLCASSSGLAGRETQYFGPGTRLLVL.

This clone was detected only a few times. This CDR3 reads CASSEADTETQYF. Here the CDR3 DNA reads TGTGCCAGCAGTGAAGCGGACACGGAGACCCAGTACTTC. V gene TRBV6-1 combines with J gene TRBJ2-5, with D perhaps matching TRBD1 (5 bases). Germline CDR1 reads MNHNS; CDR2 reads SASEGT. The CDR3 consists of 13 residues. V was shortened by 0 bases and J by 5 bases, with 7 bases between the two germline ends.

J is TRBJ2-1 and V is TRBV2; D may be TRBD1 (6 bases). The CDR3 is made up of 13 amino acids. Per germline, CDR1 SNHLY and CDR2 FYNNEI. The ends were cut back, 6 bases at V and 9 bases at J, with 15 bases in the middle. CDR3 in amino acids: CASRGQGPGEQFF. Here the CDR3 DNA reads TGTGCCAGCAGAGGGCAGGGGCCTGGTGAGCAGTTCTTC.

This clone showed up just a few times. The chain joins TRBV9 to TRBJ2-3; D perhaps matches TRBD1 (6 bases). CDR3 length: 14 residues. The V end was cut by 0 bases, the J end by 4 bases, with 9 bases between. CDR1 is SGDLS, CDR2 YYNGEE, per germline. The chain's CDR3 is CASSVDRDADTQYF. In DNA, the CDR3 is TGTGCCAGCAGCGTAGACAGGGACGCAGATACGCAGTATTTT.

The V gene is TRBV9, the J gene TRBJ1-1; no clear D. V lost 3 bases to trimming and J lost 5 bases, with 17 bases between them. The germline V gene has CDR1 SGDLS and CDR2 YYNGEE. The CDR3 extends over 15 amino acids. CDR3 bases: TGTGCCAGCAGCGACGGGTCCTCCGATTGGACTGAAGCTTTCTTT. It translates to CASSDGSSDWTEAFF.

This clone was counted a few times. The chain combines TRBV14 with TRBJ2-7; 13 bases agree with TRBD2. Germline V lookup: CDR1 SGHDN, CDR2 FVKESK. With 1 base clipped from V and 3 bases from J, the junction kept 0 bases outside the gene matches. The CDR3 covers 15 residues. The CDR3 region is CASSQGTSGSYEQYV. In DNA, the CDR3 is TGTGCCAGCAGCCAAGGGACTAGCGGGAGCTACGAGCAGTACGTC.

This clone turned up a few times. V usage is TRBV11-2 and J usage is TRBJ2-7; TRBD1 might be the D (6 bases). Per the germline V gene, CDR1 is SGHAT and CDR2 is FQNNGV. Trimming pared 4 bases from V and 3 bases from J, leaving 13 bases between. The CDR3 has 14 residues. The CDR3: CASSSQGVGYEQYV. CDR3 DNA sequence: TGTGCCAGCAGCTCACAGGGTGTTGGCTACGAGCAGTACGTC.

A remark on this clone: The junction shows a germline mismatch at one end, possibly a read error. J is TRBJ2-7 and V is TRBV7-7; possible D gene TRBD2, 5 bases. CDR1 and CDR2 from the germline V gene are SSHAT and FNYEAQ (reference sequence). This CDR3 has 12 residues. This CDR3 reads CASSHPGNEQYF. CDR3 DNA sequence: TGTGCTAGCAGCCACCCCGGGAACGAGCAGTACTTC.

This clone was seen more than once but under ten times. The chain couples TRBV19 to TRBJ1-1, with TRBD1 identical over 9 bases. J was trimmed by 5 bases and V by 5 bases; bases with no gene match: 6. Germline CDR1 is LNHDA and CDR2 is SQIVND (reference sequence). CDR3 length: 14 amino acids. The CDR3 DNA is TGTGCCAGTAGTGGGGGACAGGGAGGAACTGAAGCTTTCTTT. This encodes CASSGGQGGTEAFF.

The rearrangement links TRBV7-3 to TRBJ2-5; TRBD2 aligns across 11 bases. V was clipped by 5 bases and J by 1 base; unmatched bases: 6. Per the germline V gene, CDR1 is SGHTA and CDR2 is FQGTGA. CDR3 length: 16 amino acids. The CDR3 bases are TGTGCCAGCAGCCCAGGGACTAGCGGCGCCCAAGAGACCCAGTACTTC. It is translated as CASSPGTSGAQETQYF.

This clone has more than one count but fewer than ten. The chain uses TRBV21-1 and TRBJ1-4; the DNA was not used to check the table's D call, TRBD1. TRBV21-1 is flagged as a pseudogene. The CDR3 consists of 13 residues. This CDR3 reads CASSLQGGEKLFF. DNA of the CDR3: TGTGCCAGCAGTCTGCAGGGCGGTGAAAAACTGTTTTTT.

This sequence joins TRBV7-9 and TRBJ1-3, with 10 bases lining up with TRBD1. J gave up 4 bases and V 5 bases, and 8 bases lay outside the gene matches. The CDR3 consists of 16 residues. Germline V CDR1 and CDR2: SEHNR, FQNEAQ (reference sequence). The chain's CDR3 is CASSAWDRGSGNTIYF. Here the CDR3 DNA reads TGTGCCAGCAGCGCTTGGGACAGGGGTTCCGGAAACACCATATATTTT.

In nucleotides, the CDR3 is TGTGCCAGCAGCTCAGGGGTTGCTGGCTACACCTTC. Residues: CASSSGVAGYTF. The V and J genes are TRBV9 and TRBJ1-2; the D gene is possibly TRBD1 (6 bases). This CDR3 has 12 residues. V lost 4 bases to trimming and J lost 7 bases, with 11 bases between them. Germline-derived CDR1 and CDR2 are SGDLS and YYNGEE.

This clone was picked up a small number of times. The V and J genes are TRBV2 and TRBJ1-2; D remains unclear. The CDR3 runs to 13 residues. Germline assignment: CDR1 SNHLY and CDR2 FYNNEI. V was pared by 3 bases and J by 2 bases, with 7 bases between. The CDR3 DNA reads TGTGCCAGCAGTGAGGAGGTAAACTATGGCTACACCTTC. Its translation is CASSEEVNYGYTF.

The chain joins TRBV7-9 to TRBJ2-7, with TRBD1 identical over 7 bases. The CDR3 totals 14 residues. V dropped 7 bases and J dropped 6; count of bases not matched to a gene: 12. Germline lookup yields CDR1 SEHNR and CDR2 FQNEAQ (reference sequence). Written as DNA, the CDR3 is TGTGCCAGCACTACGCCTAGGGGGCCATCCGAGCAGTACTTC. Its protein is CASTTPRGPSEQYF.

The V gene is TRBV5-4, the J gene TRBJ1-2; TRBD1 matches 8 bases. Germline CDR1 and CDR2: SGHNT and YYREEE (reference sequence). With 2 bases clipped from V and 7 bases from J, the junction kept 4 bases outside the gene matches. The CDR3 contains 13 residues. CDR3 nucleotide sequence: TGTGCCAGCAGCTTCACAGGGGGGAGTGGCTACACCTTC. Translated, it gives CASSFTGGSGYTF. Full variable domain (outside the CDR3, taken from reference TRBV5-4 and TRBJ1-2): ETGVTQSPTHLIKTRGQQVTLRCSSQSGHNTVSWYQQALGQGPQFIFQYYREEENGRGNFPPRFSGLQFPNYSSELNVNALELDDSALYLCASSFTGGSGYTFGSGTRLTVV.

V is TRBV27 and J is TRBJ2-5; no clear D gene. The CDR3 consists of 13 residues. The germline CDR1 and CDR2 sequences are MNHEY and SMNVEV (reference sequence). V was cut by 3 bases and J by 4 bases, with 9 bases left in between. The CDR3 region has the DNA TGTGCCAGCAGTTTTGCAAGAGGAGAGACCCAGTACTTC. As protein: CASSFARGETQYF.

The chain has TRBV4-3 and TRBJ1-4; D unclear. V dropped 0 bases and J dropped 5 bases, with 10 bases sitting between them. Germline assignment: CDR1 LGHNA and CDR2 YSLEER. The CDR3 extends over 15 amino acids. The CDR3 reads CASSQEEISNEKLFF. CDR3 coding DNA: TGCGCCAGCAGCCAAGAAGAGATATCAAATGAAAAACTGTTTTTT.

This clone was detected once. This chain links TRBV5-1 with TRBJ1-4; unclear D gene. V lost 3 bases, J lost 0 bases, and 6 bases lay in between. Germline V gene lookup returns CDR1 SGHRS and CDR2 YFSETQ. The CDR3 contains 14 residues. The CDR3 nucleotides are TGCGCCAGCAGCTCTACTTCAACTAATGAAAAACTGTTTTTT. Its protein is CASSSTSTNEKLFF.